This entry concerns a single T cell receptor beta chain. V lost 3 bases and J lost 0, with 12 bases in between. The CDR3 has 16 residues. The germline CDR1 and CDR2 sequences are MNHEY and SMNVEV (reference sequence). Sequenced by immunoSEQ multiplex PCR; TCRdb stores in-frame clones only, minus some. The sample includes hundreds of thousands of clones, approximately 90% of them seen just once. This sample stems from a study of control samples from healthy donors and cancer patients. The receptor was derived from a man aged 40-50 years with head and neck cancer. Sequencing was performed on PBMCs. This chain connects TRBV27 to TRBJ2-1, with D maybe TRBD2 (5 bases). Written as DNA, the CDR3 is TGTGCCAGCAGTTTCGGACTCTCTAGCTCCTACAATGAGCAGTTCTTC. Its protein is CASSFGLSSSYNEQFF.